This paragraph covers one T cell receptor beta chain sequence. With 2 bases clipped from V and 6 bases from J, the junction kept 11 bases outside the gene matches. The V gene's germline CDR1 is SGHRS and CDR2 YFSETQ. CDR3 length: 16 amino acids. Time point of the sample: patch test 1, 2 weeks after DPC sensitization. Treatment here: therapeutic diphenylcyclopropenone sensitization with weekly scalp DPC. TCRdb passed the RACE reads through MiXCR, listing each CDR3 protein once. This table has about 380,000 distinct CDR3 sequences, 4.8% appearing once. These data belong to a study of human T cells and chemical hapten exposure.

The clonotype was recovered from a woman between 50 and 59 years old with alopecia areata. Some clones in this sample may be carry-over from other donors' samples. Here the sequenced sample was whole blood, taken in connection with sensitization to the hapten diphenylcyclopropenone (DPC). The rearrangement joins TRBV5-1 to TRBJ2-3, with 8 positions matching TRBD2. The CDR3 sequence: CASSLLADSKADTQYF. The CDR3 DNA reads TGCGCCAGCAGCTTACTAGCGGATTCCAAGGCGGATACGCAGTATTTT.